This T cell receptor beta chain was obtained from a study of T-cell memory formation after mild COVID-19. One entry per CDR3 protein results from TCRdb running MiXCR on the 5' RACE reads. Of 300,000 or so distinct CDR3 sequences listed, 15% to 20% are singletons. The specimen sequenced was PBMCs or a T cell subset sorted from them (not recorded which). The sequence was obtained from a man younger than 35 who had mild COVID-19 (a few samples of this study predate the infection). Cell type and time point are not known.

The DNA for the CDR3 is TGCAGTGCTAGGGAACCGGGGATCCTCTATGGCTACACCTTC. Its translation: CSAREPGILYGYTF. J is TRBJ1-2 and V is TRBV20-1; D is unclear. Trimming removed 3 bases from V and 4 bases from J, with 15 bases in between. This CDR3 is built from 14 residues. CDR1 is DFQATT and CDR2 is SNEGSKA in the germline V gene (reference sequence).